These 8 T cell receptor beta chains were sequenced from one sample in a study of shared clonotypes between healthy human individuals. The protocol was immunoSEQ multiplex PCR, while the TCRdb copy is restricted to in-frame clones and leaves out a portion. Of under 2.5 million clones in the sample, less than 95% were seen once. Sequencing was done on a sample of naive CD4+ T cells from PBMCs. As to subset: CD45RA+ positively selected. The receptors here all came from a man in his late teens or twenties in good health. Some clones in this sample may be carry-over from other donors' samples.

The chain employs TRBV5-6 and TRBJ2-7; D ambiguous. The CDR3 runs to 17 residues. The germline V gene encodes CDR1 SGHDT and CDR2 YYEEEE. V was shortened by 1 base and J by 3 bases, with 20 bases between the two germline ends. CDR3 nucleotides: TGTGCCAGCAGCTTGAATTTCTGGGCCGTGGGTATCTACGAGCAGTACTTC. It yields the protein CASSLNFWAVGIYEQYF.

The rearrangement links TRBV5-1 to TRBJ2-2; 7 bases line up with TRBD1. Germline V gives CDR1 SGHRS, CDR2 YFSETQ. The CDR3 contains 15 residues. V gave up 2 bases and J gave up 2 bases; unmatched junction bases: 3. In nucleotides, the CDR3 is TGCGCCAGCAGCTTCGGGACAGTAAACACCGGGGAGCTGTTTTTT. Amino acids: CASSFGTVNTGELFF. Complete variable domain (other parts from reference TRBV5-1 and TRBJ2-2): KAGVTQTPRYLIKTRGQQVTLSCSPISGHRSVSWYQQTPGQGLQFLFEYFSETQRNKGNFPGRFSGRQFSNSRSEMNVSTLELGDSALYLCASSFGTVNTGELFFGEGSRLTVL.

The chain has TRBV6-6 and TRBJ2-7, with D tentatively TRBD1 (6 bases). This CDR3 comprises 15 residues. CDR1 is MNHNY, CDR2 SVGAGI, per germline (reference sequence). V was trimmed by 4 bases and J by 3 bases, leaving 16 bases between them. The CDR3 DNA sequence: TGTGCCAGCAGTTCTCCTGGGGGCGGAGACTACGAGCAGTACTTC. This sequence encodes CASSSPGGGDYEQYF.

The chain couples TRBV4-2 to TRBJ2-1, with a weak D call TRBD2 (6 bases). The CDR3 runs 15 residues. Trimming pared 6 bases from V and 7 bases from J, leaving 19 bases between. Germline CDR1 LGHNA, CDR2 YNFKEQ. CDR3 sequence reads: CASSPNGRGENEQFF. The CDR3 DNA sequence: TGTGCCAGCAGTCCAAATGGCCGCGGGGAAAATGAGCAGTTCTTC.

The V gene is TRBV5-1, the J gene TRBJ1-2; 7 positions match TRBD1. Trimming took 3 bases from V and 5 from J; bases not matched to a gene: 7. Germline V gene lookup returns CDR1 SGHRS and CDR2 YFSETQ. CDR3 length: 14 residues. Written as DNA, the CDR3 is TGCGCCAGCAGCTCAGGACAGGCTTCGTATGGCTACACCTTC. Translating gives CASSSGQASYGYTF.

This clone was counted only a few times. This chain connects TRBV9 to TRBJ2-7; 8 nucleotides match TRBD1. Trimming removed 4 bases from V and 2 bases from J; junction bases left unmatched: 5. The CDR3 runs 14 residues. Looked up from germline, CDR1 is SGDLS and CDR2 is YYNGEE. The CDR3 protein is CASSPRQGPYEQYF. The CDR3, as DNA: TGTGCCAGCAGCCCACGACAGGGGCCCTACGAGCAGTACTTC.

The J gene is TRBJ2-2, the V gene TRBV5-6; D ambiguous. CDR1 SGHDT and CDR2 YYEEEE come from the germline V gene. CDR3 length: 15 amino acids. Trimming removed 1 base from V and 0 bases from J, with 7 bases in between. In nucleotides, the CDR3 is TGTGCCAGCAGCTTGCGCCCGCCGAACACCGGGGAGCTGTTTTTT. Encoded protein: CASSLRPPNTGELFF.

This chain uses TRBV7-2 with TRBJ1-2; no reliable D call. Looked up from germline, CDR1 is SGHTA and CDR2 is FQGNSA. The CDR3 extends over 14 amino acids. V shed 1 base and J shed 3 bases, with 9 bases lying between them. The CDR3 is CASSLVKADYGYTF. The CDR3 bases are TGTGCCAGCAGCTTAGTTAAAGCCGACTATGGCTACACCTTC.